This paragraph covers one T cell receptor beta chain sequence. This record belongs to a study of CD8 T cells in ankylosing spondylitis. The CDR3 runs to 13 residues. V lost 3 bases and J 5 bases, leaving 10 bases between the germline ends. Germline V lookup: CDR1 SGHAT, CDR2 FQNNGV. TCRdb re-derived calls from the 5' RACE reads in MiXCR, one entry per CDR3 protein. This sample has 300,000 to 350,000 distinct CDR3 sequences, with approximately 10% found just once. The chain has TRBV11-2 and TRBJ1-1; D not resolved. This receptor was taken from a female donor with ankylosing spondylitis or in good health (not recorded which). Sample: blood, either unsorted or a sorted T cell fraction (not recorded which). The CDR3 nucleotides read TGTGCCAGCAGCTTTGCTAAAGAAACTGAAGCTTTCTTT. Translation gives CASSFAKETEAFF. The full variable domain, with the rest looked up from reference TRBV11-2 and TRBJ1-1, is EAGVAQSPRYKIIEKRQSVAFWCNPISGHATLYWYQQILGQGPKLLIQFQNNGVVDDSQLPKDRFSAERLKGVDSTLKIQPAKLEDSAVYLCASSFAKETEAFFGQGTRLTVV.